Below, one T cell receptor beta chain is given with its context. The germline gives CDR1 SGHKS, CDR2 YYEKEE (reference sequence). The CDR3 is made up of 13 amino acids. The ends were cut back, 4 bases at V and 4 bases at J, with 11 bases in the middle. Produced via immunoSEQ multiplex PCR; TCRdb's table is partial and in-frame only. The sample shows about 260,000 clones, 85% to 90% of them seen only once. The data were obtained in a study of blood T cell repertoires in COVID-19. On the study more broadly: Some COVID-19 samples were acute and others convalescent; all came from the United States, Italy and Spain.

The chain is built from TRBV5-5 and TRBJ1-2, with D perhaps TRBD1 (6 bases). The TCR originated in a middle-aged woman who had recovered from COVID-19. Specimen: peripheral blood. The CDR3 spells CASSRGGRYGYTF. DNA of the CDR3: TGTGCCAGCAGCAGGGGGGGTCGCTATGGCTACACCTTC. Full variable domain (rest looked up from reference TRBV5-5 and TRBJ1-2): DAGVTQSPTHLIKTRGQQVTLRCSPISGHKSVSWYQQVLGQGPQFIFQYYEKEERGRGNFPDRFSARQFPNYSSELNVNALLLGDSALYLCASSRGGRYGYTFGSGTRLTVV.